What follows are 16 T cell receptor beta chains derived from one specimen sequenced in a study of spatial heterogeneity in lung cancer. Time point in this sample: sample taken at primary tumor resection. Extraction of whole RNA from tumor, nontumor lung or frozen PBMC preceded unsorted sequencing. TCRdb analysed the 5' RACE reads with MiXCR anew, one entry per CDR3 protein. The table shows more than 1,000 distinct CDR3 sequences, with 6.4% occurring only once. Sequenced material: normal lung tissue next to the tumor, taken at surgery. All receptors derive from a male donor with early-stage non-small cell lung cancer.

This clonotype counts as medium-sized (0.01 to 0.1%). CDR3 DNA sequence: TGTGCCAGCAGCTCAGGTCTCGCCCCGACAGATACGCAGTATTTT. Protein sequence: CASSSGLAPTDTQYF. The chain joins TRBV7-2 to TRBJ2-3; D is unresolved. The CDR3 is 15 amino acids. Trimming removed 4 bases from V and 3 bases from J, with 14 bases in between. Germline-derived CDR1 and CDR2 are SGHTA and FQGNSA.

This chain links TRBV24-1 with TRBJ2-3, with D perhaps given as TRBD1 or TRBD2 (5 bases each). V lost 3 bases and J lost 6, with 12 bases in between. The CDR3 runs to 14 residues. Germline values: CDR1 KGHDR, CDR2 SFDVKD. CDR3 in DNA: TGTGCCACCAGTGATGGGACGGTACGCGATACGCAGTATTTT. Translated: CATSDGTVRDTQYF.

This clonotype has only a few counts. This clone may be a read error of a much larger clone one base away. V usage is TRBV10-3 and J usage is TRBJ2-1; D unresolved. V lost 3 bases, J lost 8 bases, and 8 bases lay in between. CDR1 ENHRY and CDR2 SYGVKD come from the germline V gene. The CDR3 runs to 12 residues. The CDR3 sequence is CAISDMWDEQFF. CDR3 nucleotide sequence: TGTGCCATCAGTGATATGTGGGATGAGCAGTTCTTC.

This clonotype is labeled as large. The J gene is TRBJ1-2, the V gene TRBV11-2, with D perhaps TRBD1 (5 bases). Between the trimmed V and J ends, which lost 5 bases and 2 bases, there was a span of 15 bases. The CDR3 is 15 residues long. Germline CDR1 is SGHAT and CDR2 is FQNNGV. CDR3 DNA: TGTGCCAGCAGCGAAGCGGGAGGGGAAAACTATGGCTACACCTTC. Its protein product is CASSEAGGENYGYTF.

Judged by abundance, this clonotype is large. This rearrangement joins TRBV20-1 to TRBJ2-3; maybe TRBD2 (5 bases). Per germline, CDR1 DFQATT and CDR2 SNEGSKA (reference sequence). The germline V and J ends were trimmed by 3 bases and 1 base, with 5 bases remaining between them. The CDR3 extends over 12 amino acids. DNA of the CDR3: TGCAGTGCTAGCGGGGGCACAGATACGCAGTATTTT. This encodes CSASGGTDTQYF.

This clonotype is termed medium-sized. The V gene is TRBV23-1, the J gene TRBJ2-2, with a tentative D call TRBD1 (5 bases). TRBV23-1 is given ORF status, its function remaining uncertain. The CDR3 length is 16 residues. Trimming took off 0 bases at V and 7 bases at J, with 15 bases between the two ends. CDR3 loop: CASSQSFIGAGGELFF. CDR3 coding DNA: TGCGCCAGCAGTCAATCCTTCATAGGGGCCGGCGGGGAGCTGTTTTTT.

This clonotype is judged medium-sized (0.01 to 0.1%). The chain employs TRBV4-3 and TRBJ2-7, with D possibly being TRBD1 (6 bases). Germline V gene data show CDR1 as LGHNA and CDR2 as YSLEER. This CDR3 contains 16 residues. Trimming removed 0 bases from V and 0 bases from J, with 12 bases in between. This chain's CDR3 is CASSQDATGISYEQYF. The CDR3 bases are TGCGCCAGCAGCCAAGATGCGACAGGCATCTCCTACGAGCAGTACTTC.

This clonotype is termed medium-sized. The genes are TRBV6-2 or TRBV6-3 and TRBJ2-5, with TRBD1 as a possible D gene (6 bases). The CDR3 loop spans 14 amino acids. Looked up from germline, CDR1 is MNHEY and CDR2 is SVGEGT. V lost 6 bases to trimming and J lost 2 bases, with 13 bases between them. This chain's CDR3 is CASRESGQQETQYF. For the CDR3, the DNA is TGTGCCAGCAGAGAATCCGGACAGCAAGAGACCCAGTACTTC.

This clonotype is judged large (0.1 to 1%). The missing conserved phenylalanine or tryptophan at the end of this CDR3 makes a read error likely. No DNA is shown, since the ends of the CDR3 on it are uncertain; the CDR3 is the one TCRdb lists. This chain joins TRBV9 and TRBJ2-3; the table's TRBD1 call for D was not verified on the DNA. 13 amino acids form the CDR3, both terminal residues included. The germline CDR1 and CDR2 sequences are SGDLS and YYNGEE. Here the CDR3 reads CASSGELRAALSI.

This clonotype ranks as medium-sized. The rearrangement joins TRBV14 to TRBJ2-1; no clear D. The CDR3 consists of 14 residues. V shed 0 bases and J shed 2 bases, with 5 bases lying between them. Germline-derived CDR1 and CDR2 are SGHDN and FVKESK. In nucleotides, the CDR3 is TGTGCCAGCAGCCAAGATGGGACCTACAATGAGCAGTTCTTC. Residues: CASSQDGTYNEQFF.

This clonotype is large within its sample. The J gene is TRBJ2-1, the V gene TRBV29-1; no firm D call. V lost 6 bases and J lost 8, with 14 bases in between. Germline V CDR1 and CDR2: SQVTM, ANQGSEA. There are 12 residues in the CDR3. The CDR3 spells CSVIVRSHEQFF. The CDR3 nucleotides read TGCAGCGTGATTGTCAGAAGTCATGAGCAGTTCTTC.

This clonotype is judged medium-sized. The chain combines TRBV7-3 with TRBJ1-5; 9 positions agree with TRBD1. The junction had 6 bases not matched to a gene; V was cut back by 8 bases and J by 4 bases. Germline CDR1 reads SGHTA; CDR2 reads FQGTGA. The CDR3 consists of 14 residues. CDR3 nucleotides: TGTGCCAGCCTTACAGGGGGCAGGAATCAGCCCCAGCATTTT. Amino acids: CASLTGGRNQPQHF.

In this sample, this clonotype is medium-sized (0.01 to 0.1%). The chain employs TRBV7-8 and TRBJ2-7; 9 positions match TRBD1. The CDR3 spans 15 residues. Unmatched junction bases numbered 9, after V lost 5 bases and J lost 4 bases. CDR1 is SGHVS and CDR2 is FQNEAQ in the germline V gene. CDR3 DNA sequence: TGTGCCAGCAGCCCGCCCGGGACAGGGTTTTACGAGCAGTACTTC. Translated, it gives CASSPPGTGFYEQYF.

CDR3 DNA sequence: TGCAGTGCTACCCGGGGTGACACTGAAGCTTTCTTT. This codes for CSATRGDTEAFF. The chain carries TRBV20-1 and TRBJ1-1; D ambiguous. Germline CDR1 DFQATT, CDR2 SNEGSKA (reference sequence). V lost 4 bases, J lost 3 bases, and 9 bases lay in between. This CDR3 is built from 12 residues.

This clonotype counts as medium-sized. This chain links TRBV5-1 with TRBJ2-5, with D possibly matching TRBD2 (6 bases). The germline CDR1 and CDR2 sequences are SGHRS and YFSETQ. The CDR3 consists of 15 residues. Trimming pared 2 bases from V and 3 bases from J, leaving 14 bases between. The CDR3 is CASSFGTPLEETQYF. Written as DNA, the CDR3 is TGCGCCAGCAGCTTCGGGACTCCTCTGGAAGAGACCCAGTACTTC.

By sample fraction, this clonotype is medium-sized. CDR3: CASRKNTGELFF. CDR3 DNA sequence: TGTGCCAGCAGGAAGAACACCGGGGAGCTGTTTTTT. This chain links TRBV2 with TRBJ2-2; no reliable D call. The CDR3 spans 12 residues. Germline V gene sequence: CDR1 SNHLY, CDR2 FYNNEI. V gave up 6 bases and J gave up 1 base, with 3 bases separating them.